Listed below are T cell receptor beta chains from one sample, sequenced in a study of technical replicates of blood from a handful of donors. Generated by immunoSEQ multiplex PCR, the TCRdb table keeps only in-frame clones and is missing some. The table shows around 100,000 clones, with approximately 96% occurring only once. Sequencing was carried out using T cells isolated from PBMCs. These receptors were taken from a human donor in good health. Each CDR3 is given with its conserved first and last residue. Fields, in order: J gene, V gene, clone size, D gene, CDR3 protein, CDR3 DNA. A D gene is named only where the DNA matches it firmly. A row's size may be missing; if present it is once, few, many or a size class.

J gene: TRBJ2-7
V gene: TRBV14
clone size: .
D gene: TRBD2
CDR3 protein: CASSLPGGRGSHEQYF
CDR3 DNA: TGTGCCAGCAGCCTCCCGGGAGGGAGGGGATCGCACGAGCAGTACTTC

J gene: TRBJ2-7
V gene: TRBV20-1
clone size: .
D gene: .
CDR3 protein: CSVQTAYEQYF
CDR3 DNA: TGCAGTGTACAGACAGCCTACGAGCAGTACTTC

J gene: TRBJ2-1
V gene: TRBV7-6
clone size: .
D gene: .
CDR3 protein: CASSPGGRTYNEQFF
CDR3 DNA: TGTGCCAGCAGCCCCGGGGGAAGGACCTACAATGAGCAGTTCTTC

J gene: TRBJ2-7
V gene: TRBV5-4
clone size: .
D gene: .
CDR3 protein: CASSLGTYEQYF
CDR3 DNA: TGTGCCAGCAGCCTCGGGACCTACGAGCAGTACTTC

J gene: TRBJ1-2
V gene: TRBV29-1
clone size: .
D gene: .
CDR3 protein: CSVVRDNYGYTF
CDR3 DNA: TGCAGCGTTGTTCGGGATAACTATGGCTACACCTTC

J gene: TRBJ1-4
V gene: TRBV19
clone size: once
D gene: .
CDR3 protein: CATSLMTNEKLFF
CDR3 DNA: TGTGCGACATCCCTGATGACTAATGAAAAACTGTTTTTT

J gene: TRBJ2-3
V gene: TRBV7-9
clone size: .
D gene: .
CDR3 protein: CASSLGLAGTGNTDTQYF
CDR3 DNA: TGTGCCAGCAGCTTAGGGTTGGCAGGCACAGGGAACACAGATACGCAGTATTTT

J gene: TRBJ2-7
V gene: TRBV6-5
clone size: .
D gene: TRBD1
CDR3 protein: CASSYGTEIHEQYF
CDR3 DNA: TGTGCCAGCAGTTATGGGACAGAAATTCACGAGCAGTACTTC

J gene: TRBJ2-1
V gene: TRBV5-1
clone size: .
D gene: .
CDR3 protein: CASSYRVSSYNEQFF
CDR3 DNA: TGCGCCAGCAGTTATCGGGTAAGCTCCTACAATGAGCAGTTCTTC

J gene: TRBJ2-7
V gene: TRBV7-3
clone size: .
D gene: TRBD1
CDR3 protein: CASSLGTGEYEQYF
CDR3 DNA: TGTGCCAGCAGCCTCGGGACAGGGGAGTACGAGCAGTACTTC

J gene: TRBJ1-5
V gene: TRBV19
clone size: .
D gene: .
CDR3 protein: CASSSEAAVQALSNQPQHF
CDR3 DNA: TGTGCCAGTAGTAGTGAGGCGGCCGTCCAAGCCCTTAGCAATCAGCCCCAGCATTTT

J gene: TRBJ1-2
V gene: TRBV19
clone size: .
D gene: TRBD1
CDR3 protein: CASSRIRDRDSFGYTF
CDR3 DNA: TGTGCCAGTAGTAGAATCCGGGACAGGGATTCTTTTGGCTACACCTTC

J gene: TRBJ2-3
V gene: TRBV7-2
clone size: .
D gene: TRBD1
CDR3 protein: CASSLGGQGAYTQYF
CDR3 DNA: TGTGCCAGCAGCTTAGGGGGACAGGGGGCCTATACGCAGTATTTT

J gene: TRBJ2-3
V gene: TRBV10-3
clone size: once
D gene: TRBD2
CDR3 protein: CAISESLAGENTQYF
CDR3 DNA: TGTGCCATCAGTGAGTCCCTAGCGGGAGAAAACACGCAGTATTTT

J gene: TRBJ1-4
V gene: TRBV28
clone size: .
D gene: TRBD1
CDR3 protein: CASSRQGRRTNEKLFF
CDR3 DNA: TGTGCCAGCAGTCGACAGGGGAGAAGGACTAATGAAAAACTGTTTTTT

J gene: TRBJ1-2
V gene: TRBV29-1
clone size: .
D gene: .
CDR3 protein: CSVDPGYGYTF
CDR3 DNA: TGCAGCGTTGACCCAGGTTATGGCTACACCTTC

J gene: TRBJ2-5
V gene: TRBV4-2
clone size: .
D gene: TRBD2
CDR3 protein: CASSPGSSGRWEETQYF
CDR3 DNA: TGTGCCAGCAGCCCCGGGAGTAGCGGGAGGTGGGAAGAGACCCAGTACTTC

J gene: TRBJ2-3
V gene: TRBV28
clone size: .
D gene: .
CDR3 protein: CASTTFPADTQYF
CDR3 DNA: TGTGCCAGCACAACTTTTCCGGCAGATACGCAGTATTTT

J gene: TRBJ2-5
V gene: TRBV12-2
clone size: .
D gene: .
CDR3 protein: CASRLNRTSGKETQYF
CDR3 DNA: TGTGCAAGTCGCTTAAACAGGACTAGCGGGAAGGAGACCCAGTACTTC

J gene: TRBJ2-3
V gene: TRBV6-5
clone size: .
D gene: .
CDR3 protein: CASSYSTASTDTQYF
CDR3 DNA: TGTGCCAGCAGTTACTCGACTGCTAGCACAGATACGCAGTATTTT

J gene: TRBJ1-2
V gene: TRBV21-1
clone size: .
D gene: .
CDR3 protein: CASSKKPRESDGYTF
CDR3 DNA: TGTGCCAGCAGCAAAAAGCCCAGGGAATCAGATGGCTACACCTTC

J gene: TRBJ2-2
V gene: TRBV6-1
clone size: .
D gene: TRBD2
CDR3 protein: CAIPGLAGHGELFF
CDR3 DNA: TGTGCCATCCCGGGACTAGCGGGACACGGGGAGCTGTTTTTT

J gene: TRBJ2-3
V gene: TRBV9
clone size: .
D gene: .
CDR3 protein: CASSVGPRQGADTQYF
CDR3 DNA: TGTGCCAGCAGCGTAGGCCCCCGGCAGGGTGCAGATACGCAGTATTTT